The entry below gives a single T cell receptor (beta chain) sequence along with its context. These data belong to a study of blood T cell repertoires in COVID-19. Assay: immunoSEQ multiplex PCR; the TCRdb copy retains only in-frame clones and omits some. Among about 160,000 clones listed, 60% to 85% were seen once. V lost 3 bases and J 4 bases, leaving 15 bases between the germline ends. The length of the CDR3 is 15 residues. Germline V gene sequence: CDR1 SEHNR, CDR2 FQNEAQ (reference sequence). This rearrangement joins TRBV7-9 to TRBJ1-2; D gene unclear. This TCR came from a woman in her sixties with COVID-19, enrolled during active disease. The sample was peripheral blood. The CDR3, as DNA: TGTGCCAGCAGCTTCGACGCGGCGAATTCCTATGGCTACACCTTC. Translating gives CASSFDAANSYGYTF. Complete variable domain (other parts from reference TRBV7-9 and TRBJ1-2): DTGVSQNPRHKITKRGQNVTFRCDPISEHNRLYWYRQTLGQGPEFLTYFQNEAQLEKSRLLSDRFSAERPKGSFSTLEIQRTEQGDSAMYLCASSFDAANSYGYTFGSGTRLTVV.